These 12 T cell receptor beta chains were sequenced from one sample in a study of PD-L1 blockade in urothelial cancer. Time point described: pretreatment peripheral blood. Profiled with immunoSEQ multiplex PCR; TCRdb holds only in-frame clones, not every one. The data contain tens of thousands of clones, 80% of them singletons. Material: PBMCs, obtained around atezolizumab (anti-PD-L1) treatment. The receptor set was obtained from a man aged 55 to 69 with urothelial cancer.

This rearrangement joins TRBV10-1 to TRBJ2-3; 15 nucleotides agree with TRBD2. Germline CDR1 is WNHNN and CDR2 is SYGVQD (reference sequence). Unmatched junction bases numbered 5, after V lost 0 bases and J lost 4 bases. The CDR3 extends over 18 amino acids. The CDR3 here is CASSESMGLAGGPDTQYF. Here the CDR3 DNA reads TGCGCCAGCAGTGAGTCGATGGGACTAGCGGGAGGACCAGATACGCAGTATTTT.

This chain joins TRBV5-4 and TRBJ2-1; D ambiguous. The CDR3 sequence is 13 residues long. Germline V gene lookup returns CDR1 SGHNT and CDR2 YYREEE (reference sequence). The germline V and J ends were trimmed by 5 bases and 6 bases, with 12 bases remaining between them. Here the CDR3 DNA reads TGTGCCAGCAGTACCCGTGGCACCAATGAGCAGTTCTTC. The encoded protein is CASSTRGTNEQFF.

This clone was detected once. V is TRBV7-9 and J is TRBJ1-1, with 9 nucleotides matching TRBD1. This CDR3 has 15 amino acids. Germline values: CDR1 SEHNR, CDR2 FQNEAQ (reference sequence). Unmatched junction bases numbered 3, after V lost 0 bases and J lost 4 bases. The CDR3 spells CASSLATGGFTEAFF. DNA of the CDR3: TGTGCCAGCAGCTTAGCTACAGGGGGCTTCACTGAAGCTTTCTTT.

The chain uses TRBV12-5 and TRBJ2-1; 8 nucleotides line up with TRBD2. V trimming: 2 bases; J trimming: 2 bases; junction bases outside the gene matches: 5. The germline V gene encodes CDR1 LGHNT and CDR2 FRNRAP. This CDR3 comprises 16 residues. The CDR3 spells CASGLFAGGPYNEQFF. CDR3 sequence (DNA): TGTGCTAGTGGTTTGTTTGCGGGGGGCCCCTACAATGAGCAGTTCTTC.

This chain joins TRBV7-2 and TRBJ2-7; 7 bases are shared with TRBD2. V lost 2 bases to trimming and J lost 3 bases; unmatched junction nucleotides: 4. The length of the CDR3 is 14 residues. The germline V gene encodes CDR1 SGHTA and CDR2 FQGNSA. CDR3 sequence: CASSLSTGGYEQYF. The CDR3 DNA follows: TGTGCCAGCAGCTTAAGTACGGGGGGCTACGAGCAGTACTTC. Using reference TRBV7-2 and TRBJ2-7 for the parts outside the CDR3, the full variable domain is GAGVSQSPSNKVTEKGKDVELRCDPISGHTALYWYRQSLGQGLEFLIYFQGNSAPDKSGLPSDRFSAERTGGSVSTLTIQRTQQEDSAVYLCASSLSTGGYEQYFGPGTRLTVT.

This clone occurred a few times. The V gene is TRBV19, the J gene TRBJ2-1, with 7 bases fitting TRBD2. Germline V lookup: CDR1 LNHDA, CDR2 SQIVND (reference sequence). The length of the CDR3 is 16 residues. The V gene end was trimmed by 0 bases and the J gene end by 7 bases; junction bases not matched to a gene: 9. CDR3 residues: CASSIDSAGRWNEQFF. The CDR3 region has the DNA TGTGCCAGTAGTATAGATTCAGCGGGACGGTGGAATGAGCAGTTCTTC.

The V call is TRBV18, the J call TRBJ1-2; TRBD1 agrees at 8 bases. Germline V gene sequence: CDR1 KGHSH, CDR2 LQKENI. The CDR3 is 15 residues long. V trimming: 6 bases; J trimming: 4 bases; junction bases outside the gene matches: 10. This CDR3 reads CASSPDREPGYGYTF. The CDR3 DNA reads as TGTGCCAGCTCCCCGGACAGGGAGCCCGGCTATGGCTACACCTTC.

This clone was recorded only once. J is TRBJ2-7 and V is TRBV7-8, with 11 bases fitting TRBD2. V lost 5 bases and J lost 7; bases outside the gene matches: 4. Germline V lookup: CDR1 SGHVS, CDR2 FQNEAQ. This CDR3 contains 13 residues. CDR3 in amino acids: CASSPLAGGEQYF. CDR3 DNA: TGTGCCAGCAGCCCTCTAGCGGGGGGAGAGCAGTACTTC.

The chain has TRBV5-4 and TRBJ2-7; 7 bases are shared with TRBD1. V lost 2 bases and J lost 5; bases outside the gene matches: 10. The length of the CDR3 is 15 residues. Germline CDR1 is SGHNT and CDR2 is YYREEE (reference sequence). Written as DNA, the CDR3 is TGTGCCAGCAGCTTATCAACAGGGGAGTGGAACGAGCAGTACTTC. Translating gives CASSLSTGEWNEQYF.

This clone was picked up one time. The gene calls are TRBV10-3 and TRBJ2-7; 7 bases align to TRBD1. J gave up 0 bases and V 3 bases, and 8 bases lay outside the gene matches. There are 16 residues in the CDR3. CDR1 is ENHRY and CDR2 is SYGVKD in the germline V gene. The CDR3 DNA follows: TGTGCCATCAGTGAATCCAGGGGGATTGGCTCCTACGAGCAGTACTTC. It yields the protein CAISESRGIGSYEQYF.

The chain couples TRBV4-1 to TRBJ1-1; the D is unclear. The CDR3 has 13 residues. V gave up 0 bases and J gave up 4 bases, with 6 bases separating them. From germline, CDR1 is MGHRA and CDR2 YSYEKL. The CDR3 sequence is CASSQDPRTEAFF. The CDR3, as DNA: TGCGCCAGCAGCCAAGATCCCCGCACTGAAGCTTTCTTT.

This clone was seen once. The chain recombines TRBV15 with TRBJ2-7, with D possibly matching TRBD2 (5 bases). V lost 5 bases, J lost 3 bases, and 17 bases lay in between. The CDR3 sequence is 15 residues long. Germline assignment: CDR1 LNHNV and CDR2 YYDKDF (reference sequence). This CDR3 reads CATSAGLQMIYEQYF. The CDR3 region has the DNA TGTGCCACCAGCGCCGGACTCCAAATGATCTACGAGCAGTACTTC.